This T cell receptor (beta chain) was captured by sequencing in a study of T cell responses to AZD1222 COVID-19 vaccine. Overall study context: The study pooled second doses at about 4 or about 12 weeks.

Trimming cost V 7 bases and J 0 bases, with 10 bases left between them. Per germline, CDR1 LNHDA and CDR2 SQIVND (reference sequence). The CDR3 covers 14 residues. Some clones are missing from TCRdb's copy, which holds only in-frame ones; the method was immunoSEQ multiplex PCR. The repertoire holds under 140,000 clones, with 92% as singletons. Study-level points and caveats: Mapped onto spike, vaccine-associated CD4 TCRs spanned it and were dominant at 160-218 and 743-854.

Concerning this clone: Antigen specificity is unknown.

This receptor was taken from an adult in good health. V usage is TRBV19 and J usage is TRBJ2-4; D not resolved. Here the sequenced sample was peripheral blood, taken on day 0 of AZD1222 vaccination. The CDR3 sequence is CASNFALAKNIQYF. In DNA, the CDR3 is TGTGCCAGTAACTTTGCTTTAGCCAAAAACATTCAGTACTTC.